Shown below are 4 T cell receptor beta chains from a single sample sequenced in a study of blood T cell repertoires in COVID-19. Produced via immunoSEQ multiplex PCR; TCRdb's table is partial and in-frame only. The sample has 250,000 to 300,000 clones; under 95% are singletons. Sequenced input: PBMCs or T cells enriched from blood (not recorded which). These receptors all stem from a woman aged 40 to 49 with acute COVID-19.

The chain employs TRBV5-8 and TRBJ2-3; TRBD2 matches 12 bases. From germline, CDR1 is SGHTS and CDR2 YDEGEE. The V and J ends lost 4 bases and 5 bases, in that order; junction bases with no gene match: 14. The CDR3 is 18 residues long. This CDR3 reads CASSGPLTSGSSIDTQYF. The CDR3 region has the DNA TGTGCCAGCAGCGGACCCCTGACTAGCGGGAGCTCTATAGATACGCAGTATTTT.

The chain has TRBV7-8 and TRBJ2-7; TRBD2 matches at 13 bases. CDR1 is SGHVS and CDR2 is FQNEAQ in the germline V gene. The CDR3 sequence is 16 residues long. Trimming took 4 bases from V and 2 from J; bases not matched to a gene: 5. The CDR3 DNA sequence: TGTGCCAGCAGCTCGGGACTAGCGGGGATCACCTACGAGCAGTACTTC. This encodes CASSSGLAGITYEQYF.

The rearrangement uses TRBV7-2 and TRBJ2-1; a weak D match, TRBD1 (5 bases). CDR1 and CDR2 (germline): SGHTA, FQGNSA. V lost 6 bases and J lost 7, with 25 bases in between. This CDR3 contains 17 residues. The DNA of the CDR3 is TGTGCCAGCAGAAAACGGAGCAGGGAATCTAGTAGGAATGAGCAGTTCTTC. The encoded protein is CASRKRSRESSRNEQFF.

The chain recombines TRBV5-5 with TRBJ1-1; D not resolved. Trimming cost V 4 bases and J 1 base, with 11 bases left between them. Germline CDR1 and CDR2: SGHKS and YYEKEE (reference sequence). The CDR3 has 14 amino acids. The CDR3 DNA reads TGTGCCAGCAGCCCCCGACGGGAGAACACTGAAGCTTTCTTT. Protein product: CASSPRRENTEAFF.